The T cell receptor beta chain under discussion was sequenced for a study of T cells in narcolepsy. The junction had 7 bases not matched to a gene; V was cut back by 8 bases and J by 1 base. Germline V gives CDR1 LNHDA, CDR2 SQIVND (reference sequence). The CDR3 totals 14 residues. Sequencing used immunoSEQ multiplex PCR; TCRdb keeps in-frame clones, though not all of them. Among some 13,000 clones, approximately 88% were seen once, and the ten largest hold 1.5% to 2%. The receptor's source is a human donor with narcolepsy. The chain has TRBV19 and TRBJ1-1; 7 positions agree with TRBD1. Material for sequencing was CD45RA- memory CD4+ T cells from PBMCs. The CDR3 is CASAEHRGNTEAFF. DNA of the CDR3: TGTGCCAGTGCCGAGCACAGGGGGAACACTGAAGCTTTCTTT. Drawing the rest from reference TRBV19 and TRBJ1-1, the complete variable domain is DGGITQSPKYLFRKEGQNVTLSCEQNLNHDAMYWYRQDPGQGLRLIYYSQIVNDFQKGDIAEGYSVSREKKESFPLTVTSAQKNPTAFYLCASAEHRGNTEAFFGQGTRLTVV.